One sample yielded the 13 T cell receptor beta chains listed below, sequenced in a study of blood T cell repertoires in COVID-19 (dated by TCRdb to 2018 to 2020). Library construction relied on the immunoSEQ multiplex PCR assay. The clones in this table, taken by TCRdb from immuneACCESS, are in-frame only. Not every clone is retained; where verified, under half of the shortfall comes from an unresolved V gene, and the cause of the rest is unknown. In this sample the table shows 97,000 or so clones, 79% of which occur a single time. 15% to 20% of the sample belongs to the ten largest clones. Sequenced material: peripheral blood. The receptors were gathered from a woman older than 75 with active or convalescent COVID-19.

The V call is TRBV7-2, the J call TRBJ2-1, with D maybe TRBD2 (6 bases). The germline V gene has CDR1 SGHTA and CDR2 FQGNSA. Trimming took 3 bases from V and 4 from J, leaving 10 bases between them. The CDR3 loop spans 14 amino acids. Here the CDR3 reads CASSLTGTYNEQFF. CDR3 coding DNA: TGTGCCAGCAGCTTGACGGGGACTTACAATGAGCAGTTCTTC.

The chain uses TRBV7-2 and TRBJ2-1; D is uncertain. Trimming shortened V by 1 base and J by 6 bases, and 10 bases separated the two germline ends. In germline, CDR1 is SGHTA, CDR2 FQGNSA. This CDR3 region has 14 residues. CDR3 sequence (DNA): TGTGCCAGCAGCTTAGTAGCCCCCCTCAATGAGCAGTTCTTC. It specifies CASSLVAPLNEQFF.

Many counts were recorded for this clone. This chain uses TRBV6-5 with TRBJ2-7; 11 bases line up with TRBD1. CDR1 and CDR2 (germline): MNHEY, SVGAGI. The CDR3 loop spans 14 amino acids. Trimming at V came to 5 bases and at J to 6 bases, leaving 6 bases not matched to a gene. CDR3 nucleotides: TGTGCCAGCAGTAGGGACAGGGGGGGGTTCGAGCAGTACTTC. As protein: CASSRDRGGFEQYF.

This clone was detected only a few times. The CDR3 loop is CASSFPTRSYEQYF. CDR3 in DNA: TGTGCCAGCAGCTTCCCGACAAGAAGCTACGAGCAGTACTTC. J is TRBJ2-7 and V is TRBV7-4; D remains ambiguous. The germline V and J ends were trimmed by 3 bases and 3 bases, with 12 bases remaining between them. The CDR3 has 14 residues. Germline CDR1 and CDR2: SGHVT and SQSDAQ.

The V call is TRBV11-1, the J call TRBJ2-7; tentative D call: TRBD2 (7 bases). In germline, CDR1 is SGHAT, CDR2 FQDESV (reference sequence). The CDR3 has 16 amino acids. V was trimmed by 2 bases and J by 3 bases, leaving 17 bases between them. The DNA for the CDR3 is TGTGCCAGCAGCTTATTGGATGGACTAGGGGGCTACGAGCAGTACTTC. Translating it yields CASSLLDGLGGYEQYF. The full variable domain, rest sourced from reference TRBV11-1 and TRBJ2-7, is EAEVAQSPRYKITEKSQAVAFWCDPISGHATLYWYRQILGQGPELLVQFQDESVVDDSQLPKDRFSAERLKGVDSTLKIQPAELGDSAMYLCASSLLDGLGGYEQYFGPGTRLTVT.

The chain combines TRBV6-5 with TRBJ1-2; D is unresolved. V shed 2 bases and J shed 6 bases, with 7 bases lying between them. CDR3 length: 12 residues. Germline-derived CDR1 and CDR2 are MNHEY and SVGAGI. DNA of the CDR3: TGTGCCAGCAGTTACGGAGGAAATGGCTACACCTTC. It is translated as CASSYGGNGYTF.

This clone was seen repeatedly, ten times or more. The chain uses TRBV4-1 and TRBJ2-3; D perhaps matches TRBD2 (5 bases). Deletions cut 2 bases from V and 1 base from J, with 19 bases between. Germline V gives CDR1 MGHRA, CDR2 YSYEKL. This CDR3 spans 18 amino acids. In DNA form, the CDR3 reads TGCGCCAGCAGCCAACAGCTCGATTTAGCGCTTCGCACAGATACGCAGTATTTT. Amino acids: CASSQQLDLALRTDTQYF.

The chain joins TRBV5-4 to TRBJ1-1; D gene ambiguous. Trimming left V 3 bases short and J 4 bases short, with 22 bases between. From germline, CDR1 is SGHNT and CDR2 YYREEE (reference sequence). This CDR3 is built from 17 residues. In DNA, the CDR3 is TGTGCCAGCAGCTCTGGAGGACTCGGCGGTTTGAGCACTGAAGCTTTCTTT. Encoded protein: CASSSGGLGGLSTEAFF.

The V gene is TRBV2, the J gene TRBJ2-6, with D possibly matching TRBD1 (5 bases). The germline V and J ends were trimmed by 5 bases and 3 bases, with 8 bases remaining between them. The CDR3 is 14 residues long. Looked up from germline, CDR1 is SNHLY and CDR2 is FYNNEI. The CDR3 spells CASSNTGGANVLTF. CDR3 bases: TGTGCCAGCAGTAACACAGGTGGGGCCAACGTCCTGACTTTC.

This sequence joins TRBV29-1 and TRBJ1-4; 8 bases map to TRBD1. Germline V gene lookup returns CDR1 SQVTM and CDR2 ANQGSEA. Trimming removed 6 bases from V and 4 bases from J; junction bases left unmatched: 7. The CDR3 runs to 14 residues. The CDR3 spells CSVADRGDNEKLFF. The CDR3 DNA is TGCAGCGTAGCTGACAGGGGCGATAATGAAAAACTGTTTTTT.

The J gene is TRBJ2-1, the V gene TRBV10-1, with 7 bases that match TRBD2. The CDR3 length is 14 residues. The trim removed 5 bases at V and 5 bases at J, leaving 6 bases unmatched. The germline V gene has CDR1 WNHNN and CDR2 SYGVQD (reference sequence). CDR3 coding DNA: TGCGCCAGCAGTAAGGGACTACTCGACAATGAGCAGTTCTTC. It encodes CASSKGLLDNEQFF.

V usage is TRBV9 and J usage is TRBJ1-6; D is perhaps TRBD1 (5 bases). Germline V lookup: CDR1 SGDLS, CDR2 YYNGEE. This CDR3 is 14 amino acids long. Trimming stripped 2 bases from V and 4 bases from J, with 7 bases between. The CDR3 reads CASSVRQYNSPLHF. The CDR3 bases are TGTGCCAGCAGCGTTAGACAGTATAATTCACCCCTCCACTTT.

The chain carries TRBV7-6 and TRBJ2-7; TRBD1 matches 11 bases. Germline V CDR1 and CDR2: SGHVS, FNYEAQ. The J segment lost 2 bases and the V segment lost 5 bases, leaving 8 bases of the junction unmatched. The CDR3 is 16 residues long. In DNA form, the CDR3 reads TGTGCCAGCAGCCCAGGGGGGGGACAGGGGGCCTACGAGCAGTACTTC. Translated, it gives CASSPGGGQGAYEQYF.